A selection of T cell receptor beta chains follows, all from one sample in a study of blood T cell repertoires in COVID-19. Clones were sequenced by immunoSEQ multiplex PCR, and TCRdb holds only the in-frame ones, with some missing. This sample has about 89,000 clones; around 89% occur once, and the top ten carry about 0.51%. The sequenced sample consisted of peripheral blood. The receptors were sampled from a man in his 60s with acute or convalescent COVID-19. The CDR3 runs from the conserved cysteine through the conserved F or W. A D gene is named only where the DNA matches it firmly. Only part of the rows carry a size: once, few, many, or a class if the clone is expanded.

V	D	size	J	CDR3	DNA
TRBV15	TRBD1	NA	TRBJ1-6	CATSRDTGGNSPLHF	TGTGCCACCAGCAGAGATACAGGGGGAAATTCACCCCTCCACTTT
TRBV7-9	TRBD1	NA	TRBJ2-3	CASSLGDRVTQYF	TGTGCCAGCAGCTTAGGAGACAGGGTCACGCAGTATTTT
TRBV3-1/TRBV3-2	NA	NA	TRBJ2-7	CASSQGQVTYEQYF	TGTGCCAGCAGCCAAGGCCAGGTAACCTACGAGCAGTACTTC
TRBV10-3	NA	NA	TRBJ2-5	CAISESNQETQYF	TGTGCCATCAGTGAATCAAACCAAGAGACCCAGTACTTC
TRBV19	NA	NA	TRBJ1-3	CASSTGTGPGNTIYF	TGTGCCAGTAGTACCGGAACAGGCCCTGGAAACACCATATATTTT
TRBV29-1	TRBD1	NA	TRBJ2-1	CSVGRDSPYNEQFF	TGCAGCGTTGGTCGGGACAGCCCCTACAATGAGCAGTTCTTC
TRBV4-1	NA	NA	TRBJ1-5	CASSQDLARDLHQPQHF	TGCGCCAGCAGCCAAGATTTGGCAAGGGACTTACATCAGCCCCAGCATTTT
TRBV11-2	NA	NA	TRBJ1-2	CASSLAGFYGYTF	TGTGCCAGCAGCTTAGCAGGGTTCTATGGCTACACCTTC
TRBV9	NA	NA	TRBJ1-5	CASSATGNSNQPQHF	TGTGCCAGCAGCGCTACGGGAAATAGCAATCAGCCCCAGCATTTT
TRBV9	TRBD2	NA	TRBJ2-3	CASSVSAGGNTDTQYF	TGTGCCAGCAGCGTCTCAGCGGGGGGGAACACAGATACGCAGTATTTT
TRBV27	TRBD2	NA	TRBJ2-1	CATSTGLAKYNEQFF	TGTGCCACCTCCACGGGACTAGCGAAGTACAATGAGCAGTTCTTC
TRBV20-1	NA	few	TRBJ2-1	CSAQTSGWEFF	TGCAGTGCTCAGACTTCGGGGTGGGAGTTCTTC
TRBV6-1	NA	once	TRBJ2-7	CASSQPDSSYEQYF	TGTGCCAGCAGCCAGCCGGACAGCTCCTACGAGCAGTACTTC
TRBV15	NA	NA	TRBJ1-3	CATSLGRGLSGNTIYF	TGTGCCACCAGCCTCGGGCGGGGGCTCTCTGGAAACACCATATATTTT
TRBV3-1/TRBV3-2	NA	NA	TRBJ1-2	CASSQVSYGYTF	TGTGCCAGCAGCCAAGTTTCTTATGGCTACACCTTC
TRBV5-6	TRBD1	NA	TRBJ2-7	CASSFNRGGSYEQYF	TGTGCCAGCAGCTTTAACAGGGGTGGTTCCTACGAGCAGTACTTC
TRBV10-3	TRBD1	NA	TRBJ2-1	CAISDSGTASYNEQFF	TGTGCCATCAGTGACTCTGGGACAGCATCCTACAATGAGCAGTTCTTC
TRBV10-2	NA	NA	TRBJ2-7	CASSAGISSYEQYF	TGCGCCAGCAGTGCTGGCATAAGCTCCTACGAGCAGTACTTC
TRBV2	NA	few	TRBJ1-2	CASSERGGNGYTF	TGTGCCAGCAGTGAACGTGGGGGCAATGGCTACACCTTC
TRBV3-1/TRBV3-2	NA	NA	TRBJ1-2	CASSQGGTYNYGYTF	TGTGCCAGCAGCCAAGGGGGGACATACAACTATGGCTACACCTTC
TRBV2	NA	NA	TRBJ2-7	CASSVTGTYEQYF	TGTGCCAGCAGTGTCACGGGAACCTACGAGCAGTACTTC
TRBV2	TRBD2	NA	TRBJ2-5	CASSRASGGGETQYF	TGTGCCAGCAGTAGGGCTAGCGGGGGTGGGGAGACCCAGTACTTC
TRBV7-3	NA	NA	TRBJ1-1	CASSLGGPSTEAFF	TGTGCCAGCAGCTTAGGGGGCCCCTCGACTGAAGCTTTCTTT
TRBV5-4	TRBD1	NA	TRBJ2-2	CASSSRGQEYTGELFF	TGTGCCAGCAGCTCGAGGGGACAGGAATACACCGGGGAGCTGTTTTTT
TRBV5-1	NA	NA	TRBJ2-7	CASSQRVSSYEQYF	TGCGCCAGCAGCCAGCGGGTGAGCTCCTACGAGCAGTACTTC
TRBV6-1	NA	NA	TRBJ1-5	CASSEGTRAASQSQPQHF	TGTGCCAGCAGTGAAGGAACCAGGGCAGCCAGCCAGAGCCAGCCCCAGCATTTT
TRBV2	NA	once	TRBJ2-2	CASSERINTGELFF	TGTGCCAGCAGTGAGAGGATAAACACCGGGGAGCTGTTTTTT
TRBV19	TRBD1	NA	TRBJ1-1	CASRGRGRGRNTEAFF	TGTGCCAGTAGAGGCCGGGGCAGGGGGCGGAACACTGAAGCTTTCTTT
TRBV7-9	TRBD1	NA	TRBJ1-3	CASSPRDSISGNTIYF	TGTGCCAGCAGCCCGAGGGACAGCATTTCTGGAAACACCATATATTTT
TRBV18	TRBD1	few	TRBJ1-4	CASSPIRGLNEKLFF	TGTGCCAGCTCACCAATCAGGGGGCTAAATGAAAAACTGTTTTTT
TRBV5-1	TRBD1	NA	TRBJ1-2	CASSPTVGTVLYGYTF	TGCGCCAGCAGCCCCACAGTAGGGACAGTGCTCTATGGCTACACCTTC
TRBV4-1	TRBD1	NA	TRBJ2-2	CASSHIGTANTGELFF	TGCGCCAGCAGCCATATCGGGACAGCGAACACCGGGGAGCTGTTTTTT
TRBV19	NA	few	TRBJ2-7	CASSTQGSLGEQYF	TGTGCCAGTAGTACACAGGGAAGTCTAGGGGAGCAGTACTTC
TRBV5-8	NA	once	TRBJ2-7	CASSANRVVNEQYF	TGTGCCAGCAGCGCAAACAGGGTGGTAAACGAGCAGTACTTC
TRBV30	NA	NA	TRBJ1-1	CAWRKDRQNTEAFF	TGTGCCTGGAGGAAGGACAGACAGAACACTGAAGCTTTCTTT
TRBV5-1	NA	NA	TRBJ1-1	CASSFSGGTEAFF	TGCGCCAGCAGCTTCTCCGGGGGCACTGAAGCTTTCTTT
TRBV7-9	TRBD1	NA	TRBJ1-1	CASSLEWGGQGGTEAFF	TGTGCCAGCAGCTTAGAGTGGGGCGGGCAGGGGGGCACTGAAGCTTTCTTT
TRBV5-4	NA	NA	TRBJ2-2	CASSSGPGGGSGATGELFF	TGTGCCAGCAGCTCAGGGCCGGGGGGCGGCTCGGGTGCGACCGGGGAGCTGTTTTTT
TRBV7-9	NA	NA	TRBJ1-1	CASSLGERTEAFF	TGTGCCAGCAGCTTAGGAGAACGCACTGAAGCTTTCTTT
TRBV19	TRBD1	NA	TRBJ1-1	CASGLQGAMNTEAFF	TGTGCCAGTGGATTACAGGGGGCTATGAACACTGAAGCTTTCTTT
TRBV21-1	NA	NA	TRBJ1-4	CASSKVPKPVYGAGGEKLFF	TGTGCCAGCAGCAAAGTACCCAAACCGGTTTATGGGGCAGGGGGAGAAAAACTGTTTTTT
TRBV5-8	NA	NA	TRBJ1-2	CASSPRTVNYGYTF	TGTGCCAGCAGCCCAAGGACAGTTAACTATGGCTACACCTTC
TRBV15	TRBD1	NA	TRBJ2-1	CATSSGPGQGYNEQFF	TGTGCCACCAGCAGTGGCCCGGGACAGGGCTACAATGAGCAGTTCTTC
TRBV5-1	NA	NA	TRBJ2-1	CASSLDLGADEQFF	TGCGCCAGCAGCTTGGATCTAGGGGCCGATGAGCAGTTCTTC
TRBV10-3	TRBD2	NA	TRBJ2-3	CAISETSGSTDTQYF	TGTGCCATCAGTGAGACTAGCGGGAGCACAGATACGCAGTATTTT
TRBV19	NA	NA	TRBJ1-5	CASSIQGQPQHF	TGTGCCAGTAGTATCCAGGGCCAGCCCCAGCATTTT
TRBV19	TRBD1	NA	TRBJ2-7	CASSPRDRGPEQYF	TGTGCCAGTAGTCCCCGGGACAGGGGTCCCGAGCAGTACTTC
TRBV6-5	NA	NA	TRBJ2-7	CASPSGSSYEQYF	TGTGCCAGCCCTAGTGGGAGCTCCTACGAGCAGTACTTC
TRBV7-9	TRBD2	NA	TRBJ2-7	CASSFGTRNYEQYF	TGTGCCAGCAGCTTTGGGACTAGAAACTACGAGCAGTACTTC
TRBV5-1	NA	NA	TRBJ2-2	CASSLRQDNTGELFF	TGCGCCAGCAGCTTAAGACAGGATAACACCGGGGAGCTGTTTTTT
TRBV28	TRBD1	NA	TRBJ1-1	CASRPPGQAMNTEAFF	TGTGCCAGCAGGCCACCGGGACAGGCGATGAACACTGAAGCTTTCTTT
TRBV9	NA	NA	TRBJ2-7	CASSPTSTGYEQYF	TGTGCCAGCAGCCCTACCTCAACAGGTTACGAGCAGTACTTC
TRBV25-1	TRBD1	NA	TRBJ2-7	CASSARTGGDEQYF	TGTGCCAGCAGTGCCCGGACAGGGGGCGACGAGCAGTACTTC
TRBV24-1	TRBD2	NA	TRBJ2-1	CATSDRGTTNEQFF	TGTGCCACCAGTGACCGTGGGACTACAAATGAGCAGTTCTTC
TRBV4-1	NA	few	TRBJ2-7	CASSQGSFRSYEQYF	TGCGCCAGCAGCCAAGGGTCCTTCCGGTCCTACGAGCAGTACTTC
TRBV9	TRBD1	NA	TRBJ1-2	CASSADLTGGRGYTF	TGTGCCAGCAGCGCTGATTTGACAGGGGGCCGAGGCTACACCTTC
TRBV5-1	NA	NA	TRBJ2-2	CASSSRAGTATSTGELFF	TGCGCCAGCAGTTCCCGGGCCGGCACCGCAACTAGCACCGGGGAGCTGTTTTTT
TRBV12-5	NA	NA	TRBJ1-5	CASGPASKQGWKQDQPQHF	TGTGCTAGTGGACCCGCCTCAAAACAGGGATGGAAGCAGGATCAGCCCCAGCATTTT